The 2 T cell receptor beta chains presented below share a single source sample, sequenced in a study of T cells in Graves' hyperthyroidism and ophthalmopathy. The CDR3 regions of TCR beta were amplified from RNA transcripts. First-round RT-PCR with HTBI primers amplified the TCR CDR3 region. TCRdb fed the multiplex PCR reads into MiXCR, producing one record per CDR3 protein. Altogether 660,000 or so distinct CDR3 sequences are present, roughly 20% being singletons, with the ten largest covering approximately 30%. Sequenced material: blood. These receptors were obtained from a man aged 30-40 years with Graves' ophthalmopathy.

The sample holds many counts of this clonotype. The chain has TRBV9 and TRBJ2-7; 10 bases line up with TRBD2. CDR1 is SGDLS, CDR2 YYNGEE, per germline. Trimming removed 0 bases from V and 3 bases from J; junction bases left unmatched: 3. CDR3 length: 15 residues. The CDR3 DNA sequence: TGTGCCAGCAGCGTAGGGGCTAGCGGGAGCTACGAGCAGTACTTC. This gives the protein CASSVGASGSYEQYF.

This clonotype was recorded many times. The chain combines TRBV20-1 with TRBJ1-1; possible D gene TRBD1, 5 bases. V was cut by 7 bases and J by 8 bases, with 8 bases left in between. The CDR3 contains 9 residues. Germline CDR1 is DFQATT and CDR2 is SNEGSKA (reference sequence). This CDR3 is CSVRQEAFF. The CDR3 nucleotides read TGCAGTGTTCGACAGGAAGCTTTCTTT.